Listed below are T cell receptor beta chains from one sample, sequenced in a study of CD8 T cells in Susac syndrome. TCRdb independently ran MiXCR on the immunoSEQ multiplex PCR reads; one entry per CDR3 protein. The sample includes 56,000 or so distinct CDR3 sequences, 85% to 95% of them seen just once. The sample comprised CD8+ T cells from PBMCs. The receptors originated from a human donor with Susac syndrome. The CDR3 runs from the conserved cysteine through the conserved F or W. The order of the fields is clone size, D gene, J gene, V gene, CDR3 protein, CDR3 DNA. D genes are given only for firm matches. Size is stated for part of the rows, as once, few or many counts, or as a class when the clone is expanded.

clone size: -
D gene: -
J gene: TRBJ2-7
V gene: TRBV30
CDR3 protein: CAWASGKGQLTYEQYF
CDR3 DNA: TGTGCCTGGGCGTCTGGTAAAGGACAGCTGACCTACGAGCAGTACTTC

clone size: once
D gene: TRBD2
J gene: TRBJ2-5
V gene: TRBV7-8
CDR3 protein: CASSLSLAVQETQYF
CDR3 DNA: TGTGCCAGCAGCTTAAGTCTAGCGGTACAAGAGACCCAGTACTTC

clone size: -
D gene: -
J gene: TRBJ1-2
V gene: TRBV20-1
CDR3 protein: CSATYGYTF
CDR3 DNA: TGCAGTGCGACGTATGGCTACACCTTC

clone size: -
D gene: -
J gene: TRBJ1-3
V gene: TRBV30
CDR3 protein: CARAQGDTIYF
CDR3 DNA: TGTGCTAGGGCCCAGGGAGACACCATATATTTT

clone size: -
D gene: TRBD1
J gene: TRBJ1-1
V gene: TRBV18
CDR3 protein: CASSPTGGPNTEAFF
CDR3 DNA: TGTGCCAGCTCACCGACAGGGGGCCCGAACACTGAAGCTTTCTTT

clone size: -
D gene: TRBD1
J gene: TRBJ1-6
V gene: TRBV2
CDR3 protein: CASRDRVRALHF
CDR3 DNA: TGTGCCAGCAGGGACAGGGTCCGGGCCCTCCACTTT

clone size: -
D gene: -
J gene: TRBJ2-5
V gene: TRBV7-9
CDR3 protein: CASSLSRHQETQYF
CDR3 DNA: TGTGCCAGCAGCTTAAGTCGGCACCAAGAGACCCAGTACTTC

clone size: -
D gene: -
J gene: TRBJ1-2
V gene: TRBV15
CDR3 protein: CATSRDGTSSYGYTF
CDR3 DNA: TGTGCCACCAGCAGAGATGGGACAAGTTCCTATGGCTACACCTTC

clone size: -
D gene: -
J gene: TRBJ2-7
V gene: TRBV3-1
CDR3 protein: CASSQDYWGLREQYF
CDR3 DNA: TGTGCCAGCAGCCAAGATTATTGGGGCTTGAGGGAGCAGTACTTC

clone size: -
D gene: -
J gene: TRBJ2-1
V gene: TRBV4-1
CDR3 protein: CASSQEPDPGFYNEQFF
CDR3 DNA: TGCGCCAGCAGCCAAGAACCGGACCCTGGGTTCTACAATGAGCAGTTCTTC

clone size: -
D gene: -
J gene: TRBJ2-5
V gene: TRBV20-1
CDR3 protein: CSANGAGTAETQYF
CDR3 DNA: TGCAGTGCTAACGGGGCGGGGACGGCGGAGACCCAGTACTTC

clone size: -
D gene: -
J gene: TRBJ2-3
V gene: TRBV6-4
CDR3 protein: CASSDGSTDTQYF
CDR3 DNA: TGTGCCAGCAGTGACGGGAGCACAGATACGCAGTATTTT

clone size: -
D gene: -
J gene: TRBJ2-7
V gene: TRBV20-1
CDR3 protein: CSARKGEQYF
CDR3 DNA: TGCAGTGCTAGGAAAGGCGAGCAGTACTTC

clone size: -
D gene: -
J gene: TRBJ2-6
V gene: TRBV6-1
CDR3 protein: CASSFGANVLTF
CDR3 DNA: TGTGCCAGCAGTTTTGGGGCCAACGTCCTGACTTTC

clone size: -
D gene: -
J gene: TRBJ2-5
V gene: TRBV9
CDR3 protein: CASSVSPAQETQYF
CDR3 DNA: TGTGCCAGCAGCGTCTCTCCAGCCCAAGAGACCCAGTACTTC

clone size: -
D gene: TRBD2
J gene: TRBJ2-1
V gene: TRBV13
CDR3 protein: CASSFGLANEQFF
CDR3 DNA: TGTGCCAGCAGCTTCGGACTAGCGAATGAGCAGTTCTTC

clone size: -
D gene: -
J gene: TRBJ2-1
V gene: TRBV2
CDR3 protein: CATQGDEQFF
CDR3 DNA: TGTGCCACCCAAGGGGATGAGCAGTTCTTC

clone size: -
D gene: TRBD1
J gene: TRBJ1-2
V gene: TRBV4-2
CDR3 protein: CASSQGTGSYGYTF
CDR3 DNA: TGTGCCAGCAGCCAAGGGACAGGGAGCTATGGCTACACCTTC

clone size: -
D gene: -
J gene: TRBJ2-7
V gene: TRBV4-1
CDR3 protein: CASSQGSGYEQYF
CDR3 DNA: TGCGCCAGCAGCCAAGGATCCGGATACGAGCAGTACTTC

clone size: -
D gene: -
J gene: TRBJ1-2
V gene: TRBV10-3
CDR3 protein: CAISTTDRVYGYTF
CDR3 DNA: TGTGCCATCAGCACAACGGACAGAGTCTATGGCTACACCTTC

clone size: -
D gene: -
J gene: TRBJ1-2
V gene: TRBV20-1
CDR3 protein: CSAPAGNYGYTF
CDR3 DNA: TGCAGTGCTCCAGCAGGCAACTATGGCTACACCTTC

clone size: -
D gene: -
J gene: TRBJ1-1
V gene: TRBV29-1
CDR3 protein: CSASRETEAFF
CDR3 DNA: TGCAGCGCCTCACGGGAGACTGAAGCTTTCTTT